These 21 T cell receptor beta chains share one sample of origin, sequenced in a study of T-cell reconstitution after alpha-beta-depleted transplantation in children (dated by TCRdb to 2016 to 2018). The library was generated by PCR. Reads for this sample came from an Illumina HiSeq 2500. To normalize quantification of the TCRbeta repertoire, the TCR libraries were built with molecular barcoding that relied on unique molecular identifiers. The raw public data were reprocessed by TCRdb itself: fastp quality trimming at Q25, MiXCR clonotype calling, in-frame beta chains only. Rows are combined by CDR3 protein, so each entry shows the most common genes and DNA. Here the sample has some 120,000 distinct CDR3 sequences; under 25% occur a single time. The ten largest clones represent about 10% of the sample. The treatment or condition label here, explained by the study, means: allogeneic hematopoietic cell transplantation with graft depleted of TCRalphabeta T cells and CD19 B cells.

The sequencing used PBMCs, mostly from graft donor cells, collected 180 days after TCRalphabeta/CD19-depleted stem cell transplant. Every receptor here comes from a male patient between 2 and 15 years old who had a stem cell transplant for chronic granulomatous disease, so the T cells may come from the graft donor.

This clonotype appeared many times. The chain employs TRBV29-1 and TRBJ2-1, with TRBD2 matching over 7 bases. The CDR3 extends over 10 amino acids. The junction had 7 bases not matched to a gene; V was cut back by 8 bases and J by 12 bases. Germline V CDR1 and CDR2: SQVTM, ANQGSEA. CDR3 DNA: TGCAGCACAACAGCGGGAAGGCAGTTCTTC. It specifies CSTTAGRQFF.

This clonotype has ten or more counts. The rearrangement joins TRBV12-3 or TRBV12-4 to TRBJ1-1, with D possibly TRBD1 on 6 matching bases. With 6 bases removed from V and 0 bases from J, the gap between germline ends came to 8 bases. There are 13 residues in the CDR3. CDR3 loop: CASRQGLNTEAFF. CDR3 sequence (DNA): TGTGCCAGCAGACAGGGCTTGAACACTGAAGCTTTCTTT.

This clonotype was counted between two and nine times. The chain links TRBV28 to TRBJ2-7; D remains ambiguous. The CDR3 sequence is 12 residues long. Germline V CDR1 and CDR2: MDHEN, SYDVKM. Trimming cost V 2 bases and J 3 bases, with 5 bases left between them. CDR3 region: CASSLDRYEQYF. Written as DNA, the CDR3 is TGTGCCAGCAGTTTAGACCGCTACGAGCAGTACTTC.

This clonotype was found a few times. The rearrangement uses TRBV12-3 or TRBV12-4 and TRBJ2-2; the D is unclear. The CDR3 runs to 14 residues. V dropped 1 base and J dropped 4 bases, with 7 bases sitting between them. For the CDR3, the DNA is TGTGCCAGCAGTTTAGACACGCGCACCGGGGAGCTGTTTTTT. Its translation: CASSLDTRTGELFF.

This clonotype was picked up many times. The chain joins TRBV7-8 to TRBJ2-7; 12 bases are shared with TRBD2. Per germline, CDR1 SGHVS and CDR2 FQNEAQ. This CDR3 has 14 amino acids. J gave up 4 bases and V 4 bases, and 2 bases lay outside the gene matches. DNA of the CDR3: TGTGCCAGCAGCTGGACTAGCGGGGCGTACGAGCAGTACTTC. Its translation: CASSWTSGAYEQYF.

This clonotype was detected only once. For the CDR3, the DNA is TGCGCCAGCAGCCAGGTTGGGCTTGGACTAGCGGGAGGCAATGAGCAGTTCTTC. This translates into CASSQVGLGLAGGNEQFF. The chain carries TRBV4-3 and TRBJ2-1; 14 nucleotides line up with TRBD2. Germline V gene lookup returns CDR1 LGHNA and CDR2 YSLEER. V was clipped by 3 bases and J by 6 bases; unmatched bases: 10. This CDR3 has 18 amino acids.

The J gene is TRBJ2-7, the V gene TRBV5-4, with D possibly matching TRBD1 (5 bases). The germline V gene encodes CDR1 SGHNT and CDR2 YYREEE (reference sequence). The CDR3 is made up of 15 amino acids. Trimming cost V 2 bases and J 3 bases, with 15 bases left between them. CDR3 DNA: TGTGCCAGCAGCTTAGGGGCAGGGTGGAACTACGAGCAGTACTTC. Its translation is CASSLGAGWNYEQYF.

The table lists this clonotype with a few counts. The CDR3 reads CASSPGPGGKNIQYF. The CDR3 coding sequence is TGTGCCAGCAGTCCCGGACCCGGGGGCAAAAACATTCAGTACTTC. V gene TRBV12-3 or TRBV12-4 combines with J gene TRBJ2-4; TRBD2 might be the D (6 bases). Between the trimmed V and J ends, which lost 5 bases and 3 bases, there was a span of 14 bases. The CDR3 covers 15 residues.

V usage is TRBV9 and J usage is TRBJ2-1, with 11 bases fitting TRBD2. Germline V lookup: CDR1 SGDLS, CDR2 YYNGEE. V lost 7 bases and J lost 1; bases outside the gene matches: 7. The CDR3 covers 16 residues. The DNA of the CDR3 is TGTGCCAGCGGTTTAGCGGGAGGGCCGTCCTACAATGAGCAGTTCTTC. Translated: CASGLAGGPSYNEQFF. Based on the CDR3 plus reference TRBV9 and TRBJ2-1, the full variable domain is DSGVTQTPKHLITATGQRVTLRCSPRSGDLSVYWYQQSLDQGLQFLIQYYNGEERAKGNILERFSAQQFPDLHSELNLSSLELGDSALYFCASGLAGGPSYNEQFFGPGTRLTVL.

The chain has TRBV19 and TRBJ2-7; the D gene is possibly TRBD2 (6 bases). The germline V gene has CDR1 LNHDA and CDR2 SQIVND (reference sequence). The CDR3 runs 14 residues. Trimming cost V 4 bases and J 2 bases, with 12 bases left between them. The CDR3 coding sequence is TGTGCCAGTAGTACGCGGGGAGTCGCCTACGAGCAGTACTTC. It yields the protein CASSTRGVAYEQYF.

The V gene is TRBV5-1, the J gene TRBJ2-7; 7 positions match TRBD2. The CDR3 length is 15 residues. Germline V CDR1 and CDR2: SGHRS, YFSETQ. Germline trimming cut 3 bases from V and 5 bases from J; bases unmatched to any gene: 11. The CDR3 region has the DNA TGCGCCAGCAGCTGGGGGGGAGGAGTTATGAACGAGCAGTACTTC. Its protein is CASSWGGGVMNEQYF.

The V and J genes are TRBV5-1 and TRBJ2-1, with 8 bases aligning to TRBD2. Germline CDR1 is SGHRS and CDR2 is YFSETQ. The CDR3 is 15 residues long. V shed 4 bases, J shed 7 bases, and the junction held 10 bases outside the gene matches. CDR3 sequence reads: CASSVGTGGPNEQFF. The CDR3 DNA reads TGCGCCAGCAGCGTAGGGACGGGGGGGCCGAATGAGCAGTTCTTC.

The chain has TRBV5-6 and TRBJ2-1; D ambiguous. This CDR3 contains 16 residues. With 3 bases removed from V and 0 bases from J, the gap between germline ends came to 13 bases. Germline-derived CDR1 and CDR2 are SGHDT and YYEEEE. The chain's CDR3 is CASSSDGGPSYNEQFF. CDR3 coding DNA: TGTGCCAGCAGCTCGGACGGCGGTCCCTCCTACAATGAGCAGTTCTTC.

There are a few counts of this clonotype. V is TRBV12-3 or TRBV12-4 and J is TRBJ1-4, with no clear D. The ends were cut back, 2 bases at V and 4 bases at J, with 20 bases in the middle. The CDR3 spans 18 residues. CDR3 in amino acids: CASSLSLGGVRGNEKLFF. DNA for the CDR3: TGTGCCAGCAGTTTAAGTCTAGGCGGGGTTCGAGGTAATGAAAAACTGTTTTTT.

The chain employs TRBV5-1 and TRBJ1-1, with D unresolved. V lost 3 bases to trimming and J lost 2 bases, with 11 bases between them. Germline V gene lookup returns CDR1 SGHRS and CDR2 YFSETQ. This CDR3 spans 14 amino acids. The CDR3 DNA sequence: TGCGCCAGCAGCTGGGATCGGACCAACACTGAAGCTTTCTTT. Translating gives CASSWDRTNTEAFF.

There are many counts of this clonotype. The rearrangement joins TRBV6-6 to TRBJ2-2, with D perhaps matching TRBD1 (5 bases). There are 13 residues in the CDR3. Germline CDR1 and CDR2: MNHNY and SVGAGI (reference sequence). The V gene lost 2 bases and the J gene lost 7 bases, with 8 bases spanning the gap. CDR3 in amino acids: CASSYRQLGELFF. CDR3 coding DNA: TGTGCCAGCAGTTACCGACAGCTCGGGGAGCTGTTTTTT.

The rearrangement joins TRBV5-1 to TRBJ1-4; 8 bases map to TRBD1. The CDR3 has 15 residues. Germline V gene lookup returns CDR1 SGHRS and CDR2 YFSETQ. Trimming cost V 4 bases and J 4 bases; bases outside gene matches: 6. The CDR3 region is CASSGGTGLNEKLFF. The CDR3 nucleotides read TGCGCCAGCAGCGGGGGGACAGGCCTTAATGAAAAACTGTTTTTT.

The CDR3 loop reads CASRTTGTSGNNEQFF. CDR3 bases: TGTGCCAGCAGGACGACCGGGACTAGCGGGAACAATGAGCAGTTCTTC. This rearrangement joins TRBV12-3 or TRBV12-4 to TRBJ2-1; 13 positions agree with TRBD2. Trimming took 6 bases from V and 5 from J; bases not matched to a gene: 7. The CDR3 has 16 amino acids.

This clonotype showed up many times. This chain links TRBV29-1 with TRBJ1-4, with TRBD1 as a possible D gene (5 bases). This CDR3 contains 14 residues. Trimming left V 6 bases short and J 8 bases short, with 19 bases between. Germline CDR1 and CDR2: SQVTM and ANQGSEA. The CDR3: CSVLHTGNWEKLFF. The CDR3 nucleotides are TGCAGCGTCCTCCATACAGGAAATTGGGAAAAACTGTTTTTT.

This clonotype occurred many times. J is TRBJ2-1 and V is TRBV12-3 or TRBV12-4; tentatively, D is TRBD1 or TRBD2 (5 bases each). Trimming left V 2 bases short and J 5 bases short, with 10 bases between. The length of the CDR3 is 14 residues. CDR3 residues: CASSLRGTNNEQFF. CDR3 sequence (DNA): TGTGCCAGCAGTTTAAGAGGGACCAACAATGAGCAGTTCTTC.

CDR3 sequence: CASSLGGAEAFF. CDR3 coding DNA: TGTGCCAGCAGTTTGGGGGGAGCTGAAGCTTTCTTT. This rearrangement joins TRBV12-3 or TRBV12-4 to TRBJ1-1; tentative D call: TRBD1 (5 bases). The V end was cut by 3 bases, the J end by 6 bases, with 8 bases between. The CDR3 has 12 residues.